These 3 T cell receptor beta chains share one sample of origin, sequenced in a study of cytomegalovirus exposure and HLA in healthy donors. PCR was performed using 60 Vbeta and 13 Jbeta primers. Some clones are missing from TCRdb's copy, which holds only in-frame ones; the method was immunoSEQ multiplex PCR. The repertoire holds around 140,000 clones, with around 72% as singletons. What was sequenced was PBMCs. Receptors were obtained from a woman in her late teens or twenties in good health and CMV-seronegative.

The chain is built from TRBV5-4 and TRBJ2-7; no clear D. Germline CDR1 SGHNT, CDR2 YYREEE (reference sequence). This CDR3 is 10 amino acids long. The V end lost 1 base, the J end lost 9 bases, and 5 bases lay between the germline ends. CDR3 residues: CASSLRRQYF. The CDR3 coding sequence is TGTGCCAGCAGCTTGCGGAGGCAGTACTTC.

This clone was counted between two and nine times. The genes are TRBV5-6 and TRBJ1-2; D is unclear. Per germline, CDR1 SGHDT and CDR2 YYEEEE. Trimming took off 4 bases at V and 8 bases at J, with 9 bases between the two ends. CDR3 length: 11 amino acids. The CDR3 DNA reads as TGTGCCAGCAGCGGTGGGGAGGGCTACACCTTC. It encodes CASSGGEGYTF.

CDR3: CASSQGNQPQHF. The DNA of the CDR3 is TGTGCCAGTAGTCAGGGCAATCAGCCCCAGCATTTT. The chain has TRBV19 and TRBJ1-5; D uncertain. CDR3 size: 12 residues. Deletions cut 5 bases from V and 2 bases from J, with 4 bases between. The germline CDR1 and CDR2 sequences are LNHDA and SQIVND (reference sequence).